The clone carrying this T cell receptor (beta chain) was counted at least ten times. MiXCR, applied by TCRdb to the 5' RACE reads, yields one record per CDR3 protein. Here the sample spans 150,000 or so distinct CDR3 sequences, approximately 32% being singletons. The data belong to a study of CD8 T cells in ankylosing spondylitis. Material for sequencing was synovial fluid, either unsorted or a sorted T cell fraction (not recorded which). The source of this sequence is a male donor with ankylosing spondylitis.

The DNA of the CDR3 is TGTGCCAGCAGTCCCCTACTAGTAGCCTTAGCCGATACGCAGTATTTT. Translating it yields CASSPLLVALADTQYF. This chain links TRBV27 with TRBJ2-3; TRBD2 might be the D (5 bases). The CDR3 runs 16 residues. Germline V CDR1 and CDR2: MNHEY, SMNVEV (reference sequence). V was trimmed by 5 bases and J by 6 bases, leaving 21 bases between them.